The entry that follows covers one T cell receptor beta chain sequence. Its antigen is unknown. The sample is drawn from a study of CD4+ T cells in melanoma. General study points: A reported correlation linked neoantigen-specific CD4+ T cells to CD8+, macrophage and B cell function. Neoantigen-specific CD4+ T cells in melanoma reportedly had diverse differentiation states.

Only in-frame clones appear in the TCRdb table, and some are missing; sequencing was by immunoSEQ multiplex PCR. The sample records about 140,000 clones, 85% to 95% being singletons. Trimming took off 2 bases at V and 0 bases at J, with 7 bases between the two ends. Germline lookup yields CDR1 WNHNN and CDR2 SYGVQD (reference sequence). The CDR3 length is 14 residues. The J gene is TRBJ2-5, the V gene TRBV10-1; D is perhaps TRBD2 (5 bases). The source is a human donor with melanoma. The CDR3 sequence is CASSEGLYQETQYF. The DNA for the CDR3 is TGCGCCAGCAGTGAGGGACTTTACCAAGAGACCCAGTACTTC.